The clone carrying this T cell receptor beta chain was counted a few times. TCRdb analysed the 5' RACE reads with MiXCR anew, one entry per CDR3 protein. The sample lists fewer than 250,000 distinct CDR3 sequences; approximately 10% were seen once. This sample stems from a study of CD8 T cells in ankylosing spondylitis. This CDR3 is built from 14 residues. Germline lookup yields CDR1 MNHNS and CDR2 SASEGT. Between the trimmed V and J ends, which lost 6 bases and 4 bases, there was a span of 15 bases. The specimen sequenced was blood, either unsorted or a sorted T cell fraction (not recorded which). The source is a male donor with ankylosing spondylitis or in good health (not recorded which). The rearrangement links TRBV6-1 to TRBJ1-1; a weak D match, TRBD1 (5 bases). This chain's CDR3 is CASSRDGGTTEAFF. The CDR3 DNA follows: TGTGCCAGCAGCCGAGACGGTGGGACCACTGAAGCTTTCTTT.